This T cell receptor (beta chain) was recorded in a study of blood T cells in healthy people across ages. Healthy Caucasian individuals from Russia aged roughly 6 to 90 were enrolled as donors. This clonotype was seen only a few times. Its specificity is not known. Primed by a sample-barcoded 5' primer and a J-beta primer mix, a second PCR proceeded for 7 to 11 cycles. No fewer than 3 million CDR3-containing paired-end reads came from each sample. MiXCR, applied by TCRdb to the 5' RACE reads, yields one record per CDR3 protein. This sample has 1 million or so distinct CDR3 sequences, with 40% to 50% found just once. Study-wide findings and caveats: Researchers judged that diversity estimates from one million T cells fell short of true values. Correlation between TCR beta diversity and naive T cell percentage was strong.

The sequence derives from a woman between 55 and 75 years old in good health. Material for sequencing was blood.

CDR3 sequence: CATGVSGGSTDTQYF. CDR3 in DNA: TGCGCCACCGGCGTGTCAGGAGGAAGCACAGATACGCAGTATTTT. The rearrangement joins TRBV10-2 to TRBJ2-3; D possibly corresponds to TRBD2 (5 bases). In germline, CDR1 is WSHSY, CDR2 SAAADI. There are 15 residues in the CDR3. V was clipped by 10 bases and J by 0 bases, with 17 bases between them.